The clone carrying this T cell receptor (beta chain) has a count of ten or more. Antigen: not known. Axillary draining lymph nodes of breast cancer patients supplied the node samples. This record comes from a study of breast tumors, draining lymph nodes, adjacent tissues. Overall study results and limits: Tumors had less TCR diversity than lymph nodes, more than nontumor tissue. That most tumor T cells come from lymph nodes remained unproven.

TCRdb reprocessed the multiplex PCR reads via MiXCR and lists one record per CDR3 protein. The repertoire consists of approximately 120,000 distinct CDR3 sequences, with approximately 21% occurring once and the leading ten covering over 2%. The CDR3 sequence is 14 residues long. Per the germline V gene, CDR1 is LNHDA and CDR2 is SQIVND (reference sequence). Deletions cut 9 bases from V and 0 bases from J, with 9 bases between. This sequence joins TRBV19 and TRBJ2-6; D call uncertain. The specimen sequenced was axillary lymph node tissue. The receptor was derived from a female donor with breast cancer. Some clones in this sample may be carry-over from other donors' samples. The CDR3 here is CASQVYSGANVLTF. CDR3 DNA sequence: TGTGCCAGCCAGGTCTACTCTGGGGCCAACGTCCTGACTTTC.